This is a list of T cell receptor beta chains from one sample in a study of T cell responses to AZD1222 COVID-19 vaccine. Repertoires were generated with immunoSEQ multiplex PCR, while TCRdb's copy carries only in-frame clones and drops some. The sample has more than 80,000 clones; around 90% are singletons. The specimen was peripheral blood, collected on day 0 of MenACWY control vaccination. These receptors were collected from an adult in good health. Both conserved end residues are part of each CDR3. A D gene is named only where the DNA matches it firmly. Clone size appears in some rows only: once, few, many, or a class for an expanded clone.

J | V | size | D | CDR3 | DNA
TRBJ1-1 | TRBV11-2 | NA | NA | CASSPQRGERAFF | TGTGCCAGCAGCCCCCAGCGAGGGGAACGAGCTTTCTTT
TRBJ2-1 | TRBV4-3 | NA | TRBD2 | CASSQEVGGGAGIKNEQFF | TGCGCCAGCAGCCAAGAGGTTGGCGGGGGGGCCGGGATTAAAAATGAGCAGTTCTTC
TRBJ2-7 | TRBV5-1 | NA | TRBD1 | CASSSRQGAEFRSYEQYF | TGCGCCAGCAGCTCCCGACAGGGGGCGGAATTCCGATCCTACGAGCAGTACTTC
TRBJ2-1 | TRBV30 | NA | NA | CAWSWGDSYNEQFF | TGTGCCTGGAGTTGGGGGGACTCCTACAATGAGCAGTTCTTC
TRBJ1-5 | TRBV6-1 | once | NA | CASSDLRPPYSNQPQHF | TGTGCCAGCAGTGATCTCCGGCCCCCCTATAGCAATCAGCCCCAGCATTTT
TRBJ2-3 | TRBV11-2 | NA | TRBD2 | CASSLGRGGINTQYF | TGTGCCAGCAGCTTGGGTCGGGGGGGCATAAATACGCAGTATTTT
TRBJ2-2 | TRBV4-2 | NA | NA | CASSQDSGTGELFF | TGTGCCAGCAGCCAAGATTCGGGGACCGGGGAGCTGTTTTTT
TRBJ1-4 | TRBV5-1 | NA | NA | CASSLLGFGNEKLFF | TGCGCCAGCAGCTTGCTGGGTTTTGGTAATGAAAAACTGTTTTTT
TRBJ1-5 | TRBV7-9 | NA | NA | CASSLPIRELNQPQHF | TGTGCCAGCAGCTTACCCATCCGGGAGCTCAATCAGCCCCAGCATTTT
TRBJ1-1 | TRBV29-1 | NA | NA | CSVVPGGAGTEAFF | TGCAGCGTTGTCCCAGGAGGGGCAGGAACTGAAGCTTTCTTT
TRBJ2-6 | TRBV3-1/TRBV3-2 | NA | TRBD2 | CASSLFGGVSGANVLTF | TGTGCCAGCAGCCTCTTCGGGGGGGTCTCTGGGGCCAACGTCCTGACTTTC
TRBJ1-4 | TRBV18 | NA | NA | CASSKDSQWEKLFF | TGTGCCAGCTCCAAAGACAGCCAGTGGGAAAAACTGTTTTTT
TRBJ1-2 | TRBV6-5 | NA | NA | CASTPDRYYGYTF | TGTGCCAGTACCCCGGACAGATACTATGGCTACACCTTC
TRBJ2-3 | TRBV6-6 | NA | NA | CASSLGQSAGTQYF | TGTGCCAGCAGTTTAGGACAGAGCGCCGGTACGCAGTATTTT
TRBJ2-2 | TRBV5-5 | NA | TRBD2 | CASSLLAATGELFF | TGTGCCAGCAGCTTACTAGCGGCCACCGGGGAGCTGTTTTTT
TRBJ2-1 | TRBV3-1/TRBV3-2 | once | TRBD2 | CASSQEAGGWYEQFF | TGTGCCAGCAGCCAAGAAGCGGGGGGATGGTATGAGCAGTTCTTC
TRBJ2-7 | TRBV11-2 | NA | NA | CASSLGEAGAARQYF | TGTGCCAGCAGCTTAGGGGAGGCGGGTGCAGCTAGGCAGTACTTC
TRBJ1-1 | TRBV29-1 | once | NA | CSAQGSTEAFF | TGCAGCGCCCAGGGGTCCACTGAAGCTTTCTTT
TRBJ2-2 | TRBV6-1 | NA | NA | CASTLTLNTGELFF | TGTGCCAGCACCCTGACACTGAACACCGGGGAGCTGTTTTTT
TRBJ2-5 | TRBV27 | NA | TRBD1 | CASSLTGQGVTQYF | TGTGCCAGCAGTTTAACGGGACAGGGGGTGACCCAGTACTTC
TRBJ1-5 | TRBV19 | NA | NA | CASSTRGNQPQHF | TGTGCCAGTAGTACCAGGGGCAATCAGCCCCAGCATTTT
TRBJ2-7 | TRBV11-2 | NA | NA | CASSLVPGWENEQYF | TGTGCCAGCAGCTTAGTGCCAGGGTGGGAGAACGAGCAGTACTTC
TRBJ1-6 | TRBV20-1 | NA | NA | CSASEDIGSPLHF | TGCAGTGCTAGTGAGGACATAGGTTCACCCCTCCACTTT
TRBJ1-5 | TRBV6-1 | once | NA | CASSTGIAQPQHF | TGTGCCAGCAGTACCGGGATCGCGCAGCCCCAGCATTTT
TRBJ1-6 | TRBV7-9 | NA | NA | CASSYEGINSPLHF | TGTGCCAGCAGCTACGAAGGGATCAATTCACCCCTCCACTTT
TRBJ1-2 | TRBV3-1/TRBV3-2 | few | TRBD1 | CASSRGQAPYGYTF | TGTGCCAGCAGCCGTGGACAGGCGCCCTATGGCTACACCTTC
TRBJ1-5 | TRBV19 | once | NA | CASSIEGFGNQPQHF | TGTGCCAGTAGTATCGAGGGCTTTGGCAATCAGCCCCAGCATTTT
TRBJ2-5 | TRBV5-1 | NA | TRBD2 | CASSRDSGGQETQYF | TGCGCCAGCAGCCGGGATAGCGGGGGACAAGAGACCCAGTACTTC
TRBJ1-4 | TRBV7-2 | NA | NA | CASSLVAGNDEKLFF | TGTGCCAGCAGCTTAGTGGCAGGCAATGATGAAAAACTGTTTTTT
TRBJ2-3 | TRBV6-1 | NA | TRBD2 | CASSEASMAGGPDTQYF | TGTGCCAGCAGTGAAGCTTCTATGGCGGGGGGGCCGGATACGCAGTATTTT
TRBJ1-1 | TRBV29-1 | NA | NA | CSVARRGTEAFF | TGCAGCGTCGCCCGTCGGGGGACTGAAGCTTTCTTT
TRBJ2-1 | TRBV14 | NA | NA | CASSLYNSGGLYNEQFF | TGTGCCAGCAGCCTTTACAATTCGGGGGGCCTCTACAATGAGCAGTTCTTC
TRBJ1-1 | TRBV6-5 | once | NA | CASNRVPEAFF | TGTGCCAGCAACAGGGTCCCTGAAGCTTTCTTT
TRBJ2-5 | TRBV5-1 | NA | TRBD2 | CASRGAGGPQETQYF | TGCGCCAGCAGAGGAGCGGGGGGTCCTCAAGAGACCCAGTACTTC
TRBJ2-6 | TRBV28 | few | NA | CASSPPTPSGANVLTF | TGTGCCAGCAGTCCCCCCACACCCTCTGGGGCCAACGTCCTGACTTTC
TRBJ1-4 | TRBV28 | NA | NA | CASRKTGPNEKLFF | TGTGCCAGCAGAAAGACAGGACCTAATGAAAAACTGTTTTTT
TRBJ2-7 | TRBV6-2/TRBV6-3 | NA | NA | CASSLSWAGATYEQYF | TGTGCCAGCAGTTTGTCTTGGGCGGGGGCCACCTACGAGCAGTACTTC
TRBJ2-5 | TRBV7-9 | NA | NA | CASSAVRVEGETQYF | TGTGCCAGCAGCGCAGTTAGGGTGGAAGGAGAGACCCAGTACTTC
TRBJ1-3 | TRBV6-1 | NA | NA | CASSELAGASGNTIYF | TGTGCCAGCAGTGAACTCGCGGGGGCCTCTGGAAACACCATATATTTT
TRBJ1-5 | TRBV7-9 | NA | NA | CASSGEDTQHF | TGTGCCAGCAGCGGTGAGGATACCCAGCATTTT
TRBJ2-7 | TRBV2 | NA | NA | CASSVGENVYEQYF | TGTGCCAGCAGTGTAGGGGAAAACGTCTACGAGCAGTACTTC
TRBJ1-2 | TRBV21-1 | medium-sized | NA | CASARRGGLYGYTF | TGTGCTAGCGCCCGCCGGGGGGGACTCTATGGCTACACCTTC
TRBJ1-5 | TRBV7-9 | NA | NA | CASSLAVGSNQPQHF | TGTGCCAGCAGCTTAGCGGTGGGTAGCAATCAGCCCCAGCATTTT
TRBJ2-7 | TRBV11-3 | NA | NA | CASSLRGQNYEQYF | TGTGCCAGCAGCTTACGAGGCCAGAACTACGAGCAGTACTTC
TRBJ1-6 | TRBV4-3 | NA | TRBD1 | CASSQDLGQGLPLHF | TGCGCCAGCAGCCAAGATCTGGGACAGGGCTTACCCCTCCACTTT
TRBJ1-2 | TRBV29-1 | NA | TRBD1 | CSARIRGQANYGYTF | TGCAGCGCCAGGATCCGTGGACAGGCGAACTATGGCTACACCTTC
TRBJ2-5 | TRBV5-4 | NA | TRBD1 | CASSVRQGAWETQYF | TGTGCCAGCAGCGTAAGACAGGGGGCTTGGGAGACCCAGTACTTC
TRBJ1-1 | TRBV3-1/TRBV3-2 | NA | NA | CASSQERQRSMNTEAFF | TGTGCCAGCAGCCAAGAACGCCAGAGATCCATGAACACTGAAGCTTTCTTT
TRBJ1-1 | TRBV5-6 | NA | NA | CASSLDRMIVMNTEAFF | TGTGCCAGCAGCTTGGACAGAATGATAGTCATGAACACTGAAGCTTTCTTT
TRBJ1-5 | TRBV5-8 | NA | TRBD1 | CASSSGDRGNQPQHF | TGTGCCAGCAGCTCGGGGGACAGAGGCAATCAGCCCCAGCATTTT
TRBJ2-7 | TRBV5-1 | NA | NA | CASSKGGNSYEQYF | TGCGCCAGCAGTAAAGGAGGGAACTCCTACGAGCAGTACTTC
TRBJ1-2 | TRBV10-3 | NA | NA | CAISDSGYYGYTF | TGTGCCATCAGTGATTCAGGGTACTATGGCTACACCTTC
TRBJ2-4 | TRBV11-2 | NA | NA | CASSLVGTDRSDIQYF | TGTGCCAGCAGCTTAGTCGGAACCGACAGGTCTGACATTCAGTACTTC
TRBJ1-1 | TRBV5-1 | NA | NA | CASSPGGSSNTEAFF | TGCGCCAGCAGCCCTGGAGGCAGTTCGAACACTGAAGCTTTCTTT
TRBJ2-7 | TRBV5-5 | NA | NA | CASSSAGRVSYEQYF | TGTGCCAGCAGCTCTGCAGGCAGGGTCTCCTACGAGCAGTACTTC
TRBJ2-3 | TRBV19 | NA | NA | CASSIDLRAYAFTDTQYF | TGTGCCAGTAGTATAGATCTACGGGCCTACGCCTTCACAGATACGCAGTATTTT
TRBJ2-1 | TRBV12-3/TRBV12-4 | NA | NA | CASSLNNEQFF | TGTGCCAGCAGTTTAAACAATGAGCAGTTCTTC
TRBJ1-2 | TRBV16 | NA | TRBD1 | CASSQSGTGAYGYTF | TGTGCCAGCAGCCAATCAGGGACAGGGGCCTATGGCTACACCTTC
TRBJ1-2 | TRBV6-4 | few | NA | CASTPSAGPNYGYTF | TGTGCCAGCACCCCTAGTGCCGGACCTAACTATGGCTACACCTTC
TRBJ2-7 | TRBV3-1/TRBV3-2 | NA | TRBD2 | CASRPRLAGTYEQYF | TGTGCCAGCAGACCTAGACTAGCGGGTACCTACGAGCAGTACTTC